The rows below give T cell receptor beta chains drawn from one sample of a study of blood T cell repertoires in COVID-19. TCRdb keeps only in-frame clones here, not all; method: immunoSEQ multiplex PCR. The sample lists about 200,000 clones, around 92% occurring once. Sequencing was carried out using PBMCs or T cells enriched from blood (not recorded which). The receptors shown here come from a woman aged 18-29 years who had recovered from COVID-19. CDR3s include the opening cysteine and the closing phenylalanine or tryptophan. D genes are given only for firm matches. Some rows mark clone size as missing; the rest say once, few, many or name a class of expanded clone.

size	V	J	D	CDR3	DNA
.	TRBV3-1/TRBV3-2	TRBJ2-1	.	CASSHSIGEQFF	TGTGCCAGCAGCCACTCGATCGGTGAGCAGTTCTTC
.	TRBV6-1	TRBJ1-3	TRBD1	CASSGQFDRGSGNTIYF	TGTGCCAGCAGTGGACAGTTCGACAGGGGCTCTGGAAACACCATATATTTT
once	TRBV29-1	TRBJ2-1	TRBD1	CSGQGDYNEQFF	TGCAGCGGGCAGGGGGACTACAATGAGCAGTTCTTC
.	TRBV9	TRBJ2-5	TRBD1	CASSRGQGRETQYF	TGTGCCAGCAGCAGGGGACAGGGGCGCGAGACCCAGTACTTC
.	TRBV27	TRBJ1-4	TRBD1	CASSLRGIGEKLFF	TGTGCCAGCAGCCTCAGGGGGATAGGTGAAAAACTGTTTTTT
.	TRBV11-2	TRBJ2-4	TRBD2	CASSSTGLARAKNIQYF	TGTGCCAGCAGCTCGACCGGACTAGCCCGGGCCAAAAACATTCAGTACTTC
.	TRBV5-5	TRBJ2-3	.	CASSTGSPPSTDTQYF	TGTGCCAGCAGCACCGGGTCTCCCCCTAGCACAGATACGCAGTATTTT
.	TRBV19	TRBJ1-6	TRBD1	CASSIAISRAGGNSPLHF	TGTGCCAGTAGTATAGCAATCTCGCGGGCAGGGGGGAATTCACCCCTCCACTTT
.	TRBV2	TRBJ1-3	.	CASSVESSGNTIYF	TGTGCCAGCAGTGTAGAAAGCTCTGGAAACACCATATATTTT
.	TRBV5-6	TRBJ2-7	TRBD1	CASSWGPGQAYEQYF	TGTGCCAGCAGCTGGGGTCCGGGACAGGCCTACGAGCAGTACTTC
.	TRBV28	TRBJ2-1	.	CASKASNEQFF	TGTGCCAGCAAAGCGAGCAATGAGCAGTTCTTC
.	TRBV13	TRBJ2-7	TRBD2	CASSLRGAPYEQYF	TGTGCCAGCAGCTTGCGGGGGGCCCCCTACGAGCAGTACTTC
.	TRBV19	TRBJ1-1	.	CASSIDLGGTEAFF	TGTGCCAGTAGTATAGATCTGGGGGGAACTGAAGCTTTCTTT
.	TRBV27	TRBJ1-6	TRBD1	CASSLRDRRLGNSPLHF	TGTGCCAGCAGTTTACGGGACAGGAGGCTTGGTAATTCACCCCTCCACTTT
.	TRBV19	TRBJ2-7	.	CASSISLTYEQYF	TGTGCCAGTAGTATAAGCTTAACCTACGAGCAGTACTTC
.	TRBV2	TRBJ2-2	.	CASKAPGSGELFF	TGTGCCAGCAAAGCCCCGGGGAGCGGGGAGCTGTTTTTT
.	TRBV27	TRBJ1-6	.	CASSLQGYRYNSPLHF	TGTGCCAGCAGTCTACAGGGTTACCGATATAATTCACCCCTCCACTTT
.	TRBV5-1	TRBJ2-3	TRBD2	CASSQYSGGTDTQYF	TGCGCCAGCAGCCAGTATAGCGGGGGCACAGATACGCAGTATTTT
.	TRBV15	TRBJ2-1	TRBD2	CATSIPSGGMYNEQFF	TGTGCCACCAGCATACCTAGCGGGGGGATGTACAATGAGCAGTTCTTC
.	TRBV18	TRBJ2-7	TRBD1	CASSPMTGGTYEQYF	TGTGCCAGCTCACCAATGACAGGGGGGACCTACGAGCAGTACTTC
.	TRBV21-1	TRBJ2-3	.	CASSMDSRYTDTQYF	TGTGCCAGCAGCATGGATAGCCGGTACACAGATACGCAGTATTTT
.	TRBV5-6	TRBJ2-3	.	CASSTKRGAYTDTQYF	TGTGCCAGCAGTACGAAACGGGGGGCTTACACAGATACGCAGTATTTT
.	TRBV20-1	TRBJ2-3	.	CSPFTDTQYF	TGCAGTCCGTTCACAGATACGCAGTATTTT
.	TRBV19	TRBJ1-1	.	CASSTHRVGTEAFF	TGTGCCAGTAGTACTCACAGGGTTGGCACTGAAGCTTTCTTT
.	TRBV7-9	TRBJ2-7	.	CASSSILTEEQYF	TGTGCCAGCAGCTCGATATTAACGGAGGAGCAGTACTTC
.	TRBV7-9	TRBJ1-3	.	CADRPGGLGNTIYF	TGTGCCGACAGACCGGGGGGTCTTGGAAACACCATATATTTT
many	TRBV6-2/TRBV6-3	TRBJ1-1	.	CASSPQSGTPISSGSAFF	TGTGCCAGCAGTCCCCAATCCGGGACACCAATCTCGTCTGGGTCTGCTTTCTTT
few	TRBV12-3/TRBV12-4	TRBJ2-7	.	CASSLLYEQYF	TGTGCCAGCAGTCTCCTCTACGAGCAGTACTTC
.	TRBV5-1	TRBJ1-3	.	CASSSDAGFSGNTIYF	TGCGCCAGCAGCTCAGATGCAGGGTTTTCTGGAAACACCATATATTTT
.	TRBV28	TRBJ2-3	.	CAAGSTDTQYF	TGTGCCGCGGGGAGCACAGATACGCAGTATTTT
few	TRBV4-1	TRBJ2-6	TRBD1	CASSRGTVLSGANVLTF	TGCGCCAGCAGCCGAGGGACAGTGTTATCTGGGGCCAACGTCCTGACTTTC
.	TRBV6-5	TRBJ2-7	.	CASTPGDYEQYF	TGTGCCAGCACCCCGGGGGATTACGAGCAGTACTTC
.	TRBV2	TRBJ2-3	.	CASRALGLSPTDTQYF	TGTGCCAGCAGGGCTCTGGGGCTTTCCCCGACAGATACGCAGTATTTT
.	TRBV21-1	TRBJ1-2	.	CASSKTGLNYGYTF	TGTGCCAGCAGCAAAACAGGGCTTAACTATGGCTACACCTTC
few	TRBV30	TRBJ1-2	TRBD1	CAWSRGTEEYYGYTF	TGTGCCTGGTCCCGGGGGACAGAAGAGTACTATGGCTACACCTTC